This TCR beta chain appears in the sequencing data of a study of blood T cell repertoires in COVID-19. Looked up from germline, CDR1 is GTSNPN and CDR2 is SVGIG (reference sequence). CDR3 length: 13 residues. The V gene lost 5 bases and the J gene lost 2 bases, with 12 bases spanning the gap. Here immunoSEQ multiplex PCR was the method, and the copy in TCRdb shows in-frame clones only, minus some. The sample records under 400,000 clones, approximately 89% being singletons. The TCR was taken from a woman in her sixties with COVID-19, enrolled during active disease. The chain employs TRBV30 and TRBJ1-2; D possibly corresponds to TRBD1 (6 bases). The material sequenced was peripheral blood. The CDR3 DNA reads as TGTGCCTGGGTGGACAGCTCAAACTATGGCTACACCTTC. It is translated as CAWVDSSNYGYTF. The whole variable domain, filled in from reference TRBV30 and TRBJ1-2, reads SQTIHQWPATLVQPVGSPLSLECTVEGTSNPNLYWYRQAAGRGLQLLFYSVGIGQISSEVPQNLSASRPQDRQFILSSKKLLLSDSGFYLCAWVDSSNYGYTFGSGTRLTVV.